These T cell receptor beta chains were read from a single sample in a study of blood T cell repertoires in COVID-19. TCRdb's table, derived via immunoSEQ multiplex PCR, lists solely in-frame clones and lacks some. The data hold over 55,000 clones, with roughly four fifths observed a single time. The sample consisted of peripheral blood. These receptors originate from a human donor in a cohort sampled during active COVID-19. CDR3s include the opening cysteine and the closing phenylalanine or tryptophan. Fields, in order: J gene, V gene, D gene, clone size, CDR3 length, CDR3 DNA, CDR3 protein. The D gene is left open where the match is weak. A clone size is listed for some rows: how often the clone was seen (once, few, many), or a class if it is expanded.

>TRBJ1-5|TRBV12-3/TRBV12-4|-|-|11
TGTGCCTCAGGGGGCAATCAGCCCCAGCATTTT
CASGGNQPQHF
>TRBJ2-7|TRBV11-2|TRBD2|-|18
TGTGCCAGCCGGGAGGCGGGGGGGGGCCGGAAAGATGACTACGAGCAGTACTTC
CASREAGGGRKDDYEQYF
>TRBJ1-6|TRBV7-8|-|many|16
TGTGCCAGCAGCTTAGGCAGGAGACGGGGAACTGGGTCCCTCCACTTT
CASSLGRRRGTGSLHF
>TRBJ2-1|TRBV30|-|-|12
TGTGCCTGGAATTCTCTGTACAATGAGCAGTTCTTC
CAWNSLYNEQFF
>TRBJ1-1|TRBV29-1|-|few|12
TGCAGCGTTTGGACAACGAACACTGAAGCTTTCTTT
CSVWTTNTEAFF
>TRBJ2-7|TRBV7-6|-|-|16
TGTGCCAGCAGCTTAGGTGATACAGGGTCCTCCTACGAGCAGTACTTC
CASSLGDTGSSYEQYF
>TRBJ2-7|TRBV24-1|TRBD1|-|17
TGTGCCACCAGTGAGGGCGGGACAGGGAGAATCTCCTACGAGCAGTACTTC
CATSEGGTGRISYEQYF
>TRBJ2-3|TRBV7-2|-|-|14
TGTGCCAGCAGCCGCATGGGAGGCACAGATACGCAGTATTTT
CASSRMGGTDTQYF
>TRBJ2-2|TRBV27|-|-|13
TGTGCCAGCAGCATCTGGGCGGGCGGGGAGCTGTTTTTT
CASSIWAGGELFF
>TRBJ1-6|TRBV28|TRBD1|-|15
TGTGCCAGCAGGGTCCGGGACAGGGGTTTCTCACCCCTCCACTTT
CASRVRDRGFSPLHF
>TRBJ2-1|TRBV18|TRBD2|-|19
TGTGCCAGCTCGCCTCTAGCGGGGGGGCCAACCAGCTCCTACAATGAGCAGTTCTTC
CASSPLAGGPTSSYNEQFF
>TRBJ1-2|TRBV7-2|TRBD1|-|16
TGTGCCAGCAGCTTAGTTTTCGGGACAGGGGCCTATGGCTACACCTTC
CASSLVFGTGAYGYTF
>TRBJ2-3|TRBV14|TRBD2|-|17
TGTGCCAGCAGCCTCTCAACTCTAGCGGGGGTTAGAGATACGCAGTATTTT
CASSLSTLAGVRDTQYF
>TRBJ2-7|TRBV5-6|-|-|13
TGTGCCAGCAGCTTGGAGAGAAGCTACGAGCAGTACTTC
CASSLERSYEQYF
>TRBJ2-3|TRBV9|TRBD2|-|17
TGTGCCAGCAGCGATAGCGGGGGGACTTCTAGCACAGATACGCAGTATTTT
CASSDSGGTSSTDTQYF
>TRBJ1-2|TRBV24-1|-|-|13
TGTGCCACCAGTGATTCACAGGGCTATGGCTACACCTTC
CATSDSQGYGYTF
>TRBJ2-3|TRBV12-3/TRBV12-4|-|-|12
TGTGCCAGCAGTTTAGTAACAGATACGCAGTATTTT
CASSLVTDTQYF
>TRBJ1-1|TRBV6-2/TRBV6-3|TRBD1|few|14
TGTGCCAGCAGTTACGGGCAGGGGGCGACTGAAGCTTTCTTT
CASSYGQGATEAFF
>TRBJ1-3|TRBV19|-|-|13
TGTGCCACTGACTCCCGGGCTGGAAACACCATATATTTT
CATDSRAGNTIYF
>TRBJ2-6|TRBV27|-|-|13
TGTGCCAGCGGCCTCCGGGATGCCAACGTCCTGACTTTC
CASGLRDANVLTF
>TRBJ2-3|TRBV11-2|-|-|15
TGTGCCAGCAGCACCCTCCCAGGGGCGGGAGATACGCAGTATTTT
CASSTLPGAGDTQYF
>TRBJ1-4|TRBV28|TRBD1|-|15
TGTGCCAGCAGTTTTTACAGGGGTTGGGGGGAAAAACTGTTTTTT
CASSFYRGWGEKLFF
>TRBJ1-2|TRBV4-3|TRBD1|-|16
TGCGCCAGCAGCCACCGGACAGGACTGGGTAGCTATGGCTACACCTTC
CASSHRTGLGSYGYTF
>TRBJ1-4|TRBV4-1|-|-|15
TGCGCCAGCAGCCAAGCCTCGGGGATTAATGAAAAACTGTTTTTT
CASSQASGINEKLFF
>TRBJ2-2|TRBV11-2|-|-|13
TGTGCCAGTAGCCCACAACGAACCGGGGAGCTGTTTTTT
CASSPQRTGELFF
>TRBJ2-3|TRBV30|-|-|14
TGTGCCTGGAGGAGGTCACTCCCAACAGATACGCAGTATTTT
CAWRRSLPTDTQYF
>TRBJ1-1|TRBV30|TRBD1|-|14
TGTGCCTGGAACGGACAGGGGCCGAACACTGAAGCTTTCTTT
CAWNGQGPNTEAFF
>TRBJ2-2|TRBV19|-|few|13
TGTGCCAGTAGTGTCGCGAACACCGGGGAGCTGTTTTTT
CASSVANTGELFF
>TRBJ1-1|TRBV3-1/TRBV3-2|-|-|15
TGTGCCAGCAGCCAAGTTACAGGGATCAACACTGAAGCTTTCTTT
CASSQVTGINTEAFF
>TRBJ1-1|TRBV6-6|-|-|13
TGTGCCAGCAGTTACGAGGGTTTGACTGAAGCTTTCTTT
CASSYEGLTEAFF
>TRBJ2-6|TRBV14|TRBD2|-|18
TGTGCCAGCAGCCGGACTAGCGGGGTTTCGATTGGGGCCAACGTCCTGACTTTC
CASSRTSGVSIGANVLTF
>TRBJ2-7|TRBV9|-|-|14
TGTGCCAGCAGCACCCACAGGGTCTCCTACGAGCAGTACTTC
CASSTHRVSYEQYF
>TRBJ1-5|TRBV6-6|-|-|12
TGTGCCAGCAGTCCCCGGGACAAGCCCCAGCATTTT
CASSPRDKPQHF
>TRBJ1-1|TRBV2|-|few|13
TGTGCCAGCAGTGACGCAGGGCATACTGAAGCTTTCTTT
CASSDAGHTEAFF
>TRBJ1-1|TRBV19|TRBD1|once|16
TGTGCCAGTAGCTCCCGGGACAGGGGATATAAGGCTGAAGCTTTCTTT
CASSSRDRGYKAEAFF
>TRBJ1-6|TRBV19|-|few|16
TGTGCCAGTAGTATAGTCAGGGGCTCGGCCGGATCACCCCTCCACTTT
CASSIVRGSAGSPLHF
>TRBJ2-4|TRBV6-5|-|-|14
TGTGCCAGCACTGGAGGGGACCGAAAAAACATTCAGTACTTC
CASTGGDRKNIQYF
>TRBJ2-2|TRBV11-2|-|few|13
TGTGCCAGCAGCTTTTATTACACCGGGGAGCTGTTTTTT
CASSFYYTGELFF
>TRBJ1-1|TRBV11-3|-|-|13
TGTGCCAGCAGCGCGACACGGGATCTAGGAGCTTTCTTT
CASSATRDLGAFF
>TRBJ1-6|TRBV19|-|-|14
TGTGCCAGTAGTCAGGGCAACTATAATTCACCCCTCCACTTT
CASSQGNYNSPLHF
>TRBJ2-3|TRBV27|TRBD1|-|16
TGTGCCAGCAGTCGATCCGGGACAGGGAGTGCAGATACGCAGTATTTT
CASSRSGTGSADTQYF
>TRBJ2-7|TRBV5-1|TRBD1|-|15
TGCGCCAGCAGCGTAACCCCGGGACAGGGGTCCGAGCAGTACTTC
CASSVTPGQGSEQYF
>TRBJ1-2|TRBV7-9|TRBD1|-|17
TGTGCCAGCAGCACACCCAACCTTGCAGGGGGCAAGGATGGCTACACCTTC
CASSTPNLAGGKDGYTF
>TRBJ1-1|TRBV7-9|TRBD1|-|14
TGTGCCAGCAGCTCGACAGGGGTGAACACTGAAGCTTTCTTT
CASSSTGVNTEAFF
>TRBJ2-7|TRBV15|-|-|16
TGTGCCACCAGCAGAGAGGGGGGGCGCCTAATGGACGAGCAGTACTTC
CATSREGGRLMDEQYF
>TRBJ1-1|TRBV2|-|-|11
TGTGCCAGCCAACAGAACACTGAAGCTTTCTTT
CASQQNTEAFF
>TRBJ2-7|TRBV7-2|TRBD1|few|16
TGTGCCAGCAGCTGGTGGGGGACAGGAGCTCAATACGAGCAGTACTTC
CASSWWGTGAQYEQYF
>TRBJ1-1|TRBV6-5|-|once|14
TGTGCCAGCAGGTTGCGCGGGGTTAACACTGAAGCTTTCTTT
CASRLRGVNTEAFF